The 9 T cell receptor beta chains given below trace back to one sample, sequenced in a study of cytomegalovirus exposure and HLA in healthy donors. 60 Vbeta and 13 Jbeta primers were used in PCR. Sequencing used immunoSEQ multiplex PCR; TCRdb keeps in-frame clones, though not all of them. Among approximately 150,000 clones listed, roughly 85% were seen once. Material: PBMCs. The receptor set was obtained from a middle-aged man in good health and CMV-seronegative.

This sequence joins TRBV13 and TRBJ2-7; 12 bases line up with TRBD1. This CDR3 spans 15 amino acids. The V gene's germline CDR1 is PRHDT and CDR2 FYEKMQ (reference sequence). The junction had 4 bases not matched to a gene; V was cut back by 5 bases and J by 2 bases. CDR3 sequence reads: CASSAGTGGPYEQYF. The CDR3 DNA is TGTGCCAGCAGCGCCGGGACAGGGGGCCCCTACGAGCAGTACTTC. Combining the CDR3 with reference TRBV13 and TRBJ2-7 gives the whole variable domain AAGVIQSPRHLIKEKRETATLKCYPIPRHDTVYWYQQGPGQDPQFLISFYEKMQSDKGSIPDRFSAQQFSDYHSELNMSSLELGDSALYFCASSAGTGGPYEQYFGPGTRLTVT.

The chain couples TRBV2 to TRBJ2-5, with a weak D call TRBD1 (6 bases). The assigned J gene may be wrong: the sequence end matches TRBJ2-7 better. This CDR3 is built from 14 residues. CDR1 SNHLY and CDR2 FYNNEI come from the germline V gene. This chain's CDR3 is CASSVTTGSYEQYF. In DNA form, the CDR3 reads TGTGCCAGCAGCGTAACGACAGGCTCCTACGAGCAGTACTTC.

The rearrangement uses TRBV2 and TRBJ2-1; 11 bases line up with TRBD2. Germline loops: CDR1 SNHLY, CDR2 FYNNEI. This CDR3 is 13 amino acids long. After removal of 7 bases from V and 9 bases from J, the junction contained 5 bases not matched to a gene. The CDR3 DNA reads as TGTGCCAGCACACTAGCGGGAGTGGTTGAGCAGTTCTTC. It yields the protein CASTLAGVVEQFF.

CDR3 coding DNA: TGCAGTGCCGACCAGCGGGAGCAGTTCTTC. Translated: CSADQREQFF. The chain has TRBV20-1 and TRBJ2-1; the D gene is possibly TRBD2 (5 bases). The CDR3 extends over 10 amino acids. Trimming removed 6 bases from V and 10 bases from J, with 10 bases in between. Germline CDR1 reads DFQATT; CDR2 reads SNEGSKA (reference sequence).

This clone appeared a few times. The chain is built from TRBV19 and TRBJ1-5; weak D call: TRBD1 (5 bases). The V and J ends lost 3 bases and 4 bases respectively, with 10 bases between them. Germline loops: CDR1 LNHDA, CDR2 SQIVND (reference sequence). The CDR3 has 14 residues. The CDR3 nucleotides are TGTGCCAGTAGTATTACAGGAAGGAATCAGCCCCAGCATTTT. This translates into CASSITGRNQPQHF.

The gene calls are TRBV19 and TRBJ2-7, with D possibly matching TRBD2 (5 bases). V lost 6 bases and J lost 2, with 14 bases in between. CDR1 is LNHDA and CDR2 is SQIVND in the germline V gene (reference sequence). The CDR3 covers 14 residues. The CDR3 nucleotides read TGTGCCAGTAGCTCCGGGATGAAACCCTACGAGCAGTACTTC. Protein product: CASSSGMKPYEQYF.

The rearrangement uses TRBV7-9 and TRBJ2-1; D may be TRBD2 (6 bases). V was cut by 0 bases and J by 10 bases, with 13 bases left in between. CDR1 and CDR2 from the germline V gene are SEHNR and FQNEAQ (reference sequence). This CDR3 has 14 residues. CDR3 sequence: CASSLASGVWEQFF. The DNA of the CDR3 is TGTGCCAGCAGCTTAGCCTCGGGAGTTTGGGAGCAGTTCTTC.

The chain recombines TRBV28 with TRBJ1-3; 8 bases align to TRBD1. CDR3 size: 15 residues. CDR1 is MDHEN and CDR2 is SYDVKM in the germline V gene. Trimming took 6 bases from V and 5 from J; bases not matched to a gene: 9. The CDR3 sequence is CASSTPDRVRNTIYF. The CDR3 DNA reads TGTGCCAGCAGCACCCCGGACAGGGTTAGAAACACCATATATTTT.

This rearrangement joins TRBV28 to TRBJ2-7; D not certain. From germline, CDR1 is MDHEN and CDR2 SYDVKM. The CDR3 spans 12 residues. Deletions cut 8 bases from V and 6 bases from J, with 14 bases between. The CDR3 nucleotides are TGTGCCAGCGGGTACGGCTCGGGCGAGCAGTACTTC. Amino acids: CASGYGSGEQYF.